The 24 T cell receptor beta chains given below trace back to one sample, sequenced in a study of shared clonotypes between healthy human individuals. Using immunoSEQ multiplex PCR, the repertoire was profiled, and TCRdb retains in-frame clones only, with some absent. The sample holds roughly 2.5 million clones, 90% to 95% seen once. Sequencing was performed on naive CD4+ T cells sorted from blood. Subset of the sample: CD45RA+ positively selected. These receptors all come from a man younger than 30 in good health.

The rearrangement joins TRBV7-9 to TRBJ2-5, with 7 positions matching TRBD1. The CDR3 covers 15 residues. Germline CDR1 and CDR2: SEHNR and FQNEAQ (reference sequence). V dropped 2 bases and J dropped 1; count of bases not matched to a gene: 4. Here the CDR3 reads CASSLMGQIQETQYF. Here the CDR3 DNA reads TGTGCCAGCAGCTTAATGGGACAGATCCAAGAGACCCAGTACTTC.

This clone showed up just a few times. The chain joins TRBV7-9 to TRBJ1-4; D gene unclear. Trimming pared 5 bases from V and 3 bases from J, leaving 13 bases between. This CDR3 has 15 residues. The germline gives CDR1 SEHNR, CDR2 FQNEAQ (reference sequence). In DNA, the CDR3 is TGTGCCAGCAGCCATTTCCGGGAGGCTAATGAAAAACTGTTTTTT. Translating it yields CASSHFREANEKLFF.

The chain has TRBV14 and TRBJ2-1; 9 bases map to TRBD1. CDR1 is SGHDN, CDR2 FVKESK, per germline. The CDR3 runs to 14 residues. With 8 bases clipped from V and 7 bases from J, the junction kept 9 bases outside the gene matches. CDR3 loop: CASHGTGYYNEQFF. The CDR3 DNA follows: TGTGCCAGCCACGGGACAGGGTACTATAATGAGCAGTTCTTC.

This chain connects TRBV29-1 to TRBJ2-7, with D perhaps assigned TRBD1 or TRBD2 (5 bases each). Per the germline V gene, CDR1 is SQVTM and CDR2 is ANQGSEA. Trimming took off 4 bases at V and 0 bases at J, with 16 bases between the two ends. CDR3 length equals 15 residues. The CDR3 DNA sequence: TGCAGCGTTGTCGTGGGGCTGGGGAGCTCCTACGAGCAGTACTTC. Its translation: CSVVVGLGSSYEQYF.

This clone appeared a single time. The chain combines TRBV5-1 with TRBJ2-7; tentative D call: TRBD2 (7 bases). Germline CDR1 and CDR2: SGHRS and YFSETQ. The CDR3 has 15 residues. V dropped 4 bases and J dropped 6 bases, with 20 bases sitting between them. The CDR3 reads CASSEGGASRPEQYF. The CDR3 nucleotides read TGCGCCAGCAGCGAGGGGGGGGCTTCAAGACCCGAGCAGTACTTC.

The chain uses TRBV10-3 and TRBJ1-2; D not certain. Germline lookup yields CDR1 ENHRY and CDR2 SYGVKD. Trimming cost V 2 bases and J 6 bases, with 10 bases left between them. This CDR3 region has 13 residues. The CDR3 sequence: CAISEASRNGYTF. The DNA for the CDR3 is TGTGCCATCAGTGAGGCAAGCCGAAATGGCTACACCTTC.

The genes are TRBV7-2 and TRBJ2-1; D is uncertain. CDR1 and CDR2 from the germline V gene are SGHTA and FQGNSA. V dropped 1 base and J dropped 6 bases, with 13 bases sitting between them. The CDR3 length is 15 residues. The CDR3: CASSLEVLVINEQFF. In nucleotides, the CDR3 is TGTGCCAGCAGCTTAGAAGTTTTAGTTATCAATGAGCAGTTCTTC.

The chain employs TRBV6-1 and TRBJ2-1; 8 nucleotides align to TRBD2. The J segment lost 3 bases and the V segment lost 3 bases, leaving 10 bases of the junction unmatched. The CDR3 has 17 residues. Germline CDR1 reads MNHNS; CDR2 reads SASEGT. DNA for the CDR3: TGTGCCAGCAGTGAGGGGTTGGTGGCGGGAGGCTACAATGAGCAGTTCTTC. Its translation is CASSEGLVAGGYNEQFF.

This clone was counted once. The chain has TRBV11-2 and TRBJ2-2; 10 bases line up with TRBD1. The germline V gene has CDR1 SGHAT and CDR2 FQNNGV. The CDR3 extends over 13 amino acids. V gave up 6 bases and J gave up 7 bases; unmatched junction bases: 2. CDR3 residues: CASSRTGGGELFF. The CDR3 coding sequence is TGTGCCAGCAGTCGGACAGGGGGCGGGGAGCTGTTTTTT.

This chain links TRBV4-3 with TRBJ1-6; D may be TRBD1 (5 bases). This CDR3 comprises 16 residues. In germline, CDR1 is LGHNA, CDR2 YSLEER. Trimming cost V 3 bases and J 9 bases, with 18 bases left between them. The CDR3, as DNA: TGCGCCAGCAGCCAGGTTTCGGGAGGGGAGCTTTCACCCCTCCACTTT. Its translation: CASSQVSGGELSPLHF.

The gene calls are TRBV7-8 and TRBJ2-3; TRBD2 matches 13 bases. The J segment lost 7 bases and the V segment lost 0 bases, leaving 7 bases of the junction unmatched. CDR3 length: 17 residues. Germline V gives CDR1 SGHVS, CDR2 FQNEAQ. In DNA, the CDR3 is TGTGCCAGCAGCTTAGCCCGGACTAGCGGGAGTCGGTATACGCAGTATTTT. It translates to CASSLARTSGSRYTQYF.

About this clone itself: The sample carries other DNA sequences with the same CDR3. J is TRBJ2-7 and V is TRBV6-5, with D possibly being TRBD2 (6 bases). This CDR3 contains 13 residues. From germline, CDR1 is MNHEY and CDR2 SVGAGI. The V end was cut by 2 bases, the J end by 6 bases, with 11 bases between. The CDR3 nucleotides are TGTGCCAGCAGTTACCCCGGGACTCGCGAGCAGTACTTC. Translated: CASSYPGTREQYF.

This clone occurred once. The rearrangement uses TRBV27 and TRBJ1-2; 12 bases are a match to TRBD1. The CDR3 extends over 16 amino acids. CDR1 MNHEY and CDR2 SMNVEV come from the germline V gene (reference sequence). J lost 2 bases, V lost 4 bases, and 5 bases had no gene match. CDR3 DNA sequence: TGTGCCAGCAGTTCGGGACAGGGGGCGGTAAACTATGGCTACACCTTC. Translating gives CASSSGQGAVNYGYTF.

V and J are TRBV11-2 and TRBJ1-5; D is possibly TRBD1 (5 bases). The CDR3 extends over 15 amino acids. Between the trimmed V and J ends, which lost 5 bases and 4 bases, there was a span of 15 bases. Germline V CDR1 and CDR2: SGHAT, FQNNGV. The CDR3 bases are TGTGCCAGCAGCCCCAGCTCAGGGTTAAATCAGCCCCAGCATTTT. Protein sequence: CASSPSSGLNQPQHF.

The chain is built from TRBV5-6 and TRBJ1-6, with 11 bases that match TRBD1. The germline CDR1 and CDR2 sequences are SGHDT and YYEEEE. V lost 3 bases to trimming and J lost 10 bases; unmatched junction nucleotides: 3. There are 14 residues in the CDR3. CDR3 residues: CASSSGQGASPLHF. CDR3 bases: TGTGCCAGCAGCTCTGGACAGGGGGCCTCACCCCTCCACTTT.

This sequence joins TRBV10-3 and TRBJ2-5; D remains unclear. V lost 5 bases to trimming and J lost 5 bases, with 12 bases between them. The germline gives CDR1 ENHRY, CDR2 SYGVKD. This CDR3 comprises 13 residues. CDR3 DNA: TGTGCCATCAGTCGCGGACCCCTGGAGACCCAGTACTTC. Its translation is CAISRGPLETQYF.

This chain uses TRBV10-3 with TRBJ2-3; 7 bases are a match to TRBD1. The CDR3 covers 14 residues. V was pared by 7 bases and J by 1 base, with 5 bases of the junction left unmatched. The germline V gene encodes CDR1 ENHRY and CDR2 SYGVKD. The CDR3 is CAITQGERTDTQYF. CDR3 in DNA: TGTGCCATCACCCAGGGGGAGCGCACAGATACGCAGTATTTT.

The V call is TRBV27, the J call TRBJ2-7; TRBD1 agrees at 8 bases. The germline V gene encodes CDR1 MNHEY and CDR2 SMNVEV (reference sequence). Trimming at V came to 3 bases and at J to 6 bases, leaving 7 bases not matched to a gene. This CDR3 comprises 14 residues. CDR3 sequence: CASSFRTGRSEQYF. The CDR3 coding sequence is TGTGCCAGCAGTTTTCGGACAGGGAGGAGCGAGCAGTACTTC.

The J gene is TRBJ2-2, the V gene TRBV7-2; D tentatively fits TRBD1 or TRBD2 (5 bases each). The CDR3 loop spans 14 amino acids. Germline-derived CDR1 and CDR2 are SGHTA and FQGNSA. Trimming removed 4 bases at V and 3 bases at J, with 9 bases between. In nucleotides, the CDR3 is TGTGCCAGCAGCTCGGGACCAGACACCGGGGAGCTGTTTTTT. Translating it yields CASSSGPDTGELFF.

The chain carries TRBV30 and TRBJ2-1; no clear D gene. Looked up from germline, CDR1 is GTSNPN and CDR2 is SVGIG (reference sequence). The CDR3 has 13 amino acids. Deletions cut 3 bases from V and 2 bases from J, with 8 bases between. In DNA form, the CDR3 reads TGTGCCTGGAGGGCCGACGCCTACAATGAGCAGTTCTTC. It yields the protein CAWRADAYNEQFF.

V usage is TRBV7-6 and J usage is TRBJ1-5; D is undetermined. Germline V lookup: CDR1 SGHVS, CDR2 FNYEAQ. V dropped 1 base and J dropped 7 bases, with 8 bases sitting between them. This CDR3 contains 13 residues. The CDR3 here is CASSLDILQPQHF. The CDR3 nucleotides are TGTGCCAGCAGCTTAGATATTCTACAGCCCCAGCATTTT.

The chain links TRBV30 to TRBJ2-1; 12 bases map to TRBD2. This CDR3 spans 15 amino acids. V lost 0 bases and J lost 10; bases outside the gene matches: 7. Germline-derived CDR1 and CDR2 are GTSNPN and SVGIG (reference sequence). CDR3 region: CAWSVQLAGGGEQFF. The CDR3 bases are TGTGCCTGGAGTGTACAACTAGCGGGAGGCGGGGAGCAGTTCTTC.

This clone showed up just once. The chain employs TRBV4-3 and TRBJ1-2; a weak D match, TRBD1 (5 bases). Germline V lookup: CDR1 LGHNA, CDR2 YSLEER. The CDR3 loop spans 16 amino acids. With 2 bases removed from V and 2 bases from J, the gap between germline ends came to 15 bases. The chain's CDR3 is CASSQTGRAGNYGYTF. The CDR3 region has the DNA TGCGCCAGCAGCCAAACAGGACGGGCGGGGAACTATGGCTACACCTTC.

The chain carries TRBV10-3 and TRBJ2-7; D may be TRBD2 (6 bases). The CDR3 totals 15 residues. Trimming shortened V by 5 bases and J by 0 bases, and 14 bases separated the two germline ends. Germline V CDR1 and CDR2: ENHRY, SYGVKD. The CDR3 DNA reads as TGTGCCATCAGTAATTCTAGCGCCAGCTCCTACGAGCAGTACTTC. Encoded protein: CAISNSSASSYEQYF.